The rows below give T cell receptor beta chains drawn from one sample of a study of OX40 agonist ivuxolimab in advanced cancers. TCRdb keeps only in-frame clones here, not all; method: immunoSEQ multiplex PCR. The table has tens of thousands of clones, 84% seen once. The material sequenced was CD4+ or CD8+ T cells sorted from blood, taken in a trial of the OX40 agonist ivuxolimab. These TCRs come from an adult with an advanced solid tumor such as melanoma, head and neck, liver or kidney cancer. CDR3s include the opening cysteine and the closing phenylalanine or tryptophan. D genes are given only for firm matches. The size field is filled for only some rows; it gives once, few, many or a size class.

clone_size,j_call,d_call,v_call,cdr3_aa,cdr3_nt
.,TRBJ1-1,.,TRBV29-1,CSVQGRLNTEAFF,TGCAGCGTTCAGGGACGGTTGAACACTGAAGCTTTCTTT
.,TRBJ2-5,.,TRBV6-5,CASSRYAGIQETQYF,TGTGCCAGCAGTAGGTATGCGGGGATACAAGAGACCCAGTACTTC
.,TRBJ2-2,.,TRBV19,CASSSSPGTGELFF,TGTGCCAGTAGTTCTTCACCTGGGACCGGGGAGCTGTTTTTT
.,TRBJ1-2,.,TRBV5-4,CASSLDRVGYTF,TGTGCCAGCAGCTTGGACAGGGTGGGATACACCTTC
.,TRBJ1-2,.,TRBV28,CASSRRNYGYTF,TGTGCCAGCAGCCGTCGCAACTATGGCTACACCTTC
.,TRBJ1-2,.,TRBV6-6,CASSDRFYYGYTF,TGTGCCAGCAGTGACCGTTTCTACTATGGCTACACCTTC
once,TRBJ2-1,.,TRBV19,CASTIGNYNEQFF,TGTGCCAGTACCATCGGCAACTACAATGAGCAGTTCTTC
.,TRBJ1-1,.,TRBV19,CASSPTQGGRINTEAFF,TGTGCCAGTAGTCCCACTCAAGGGGGACGGATAAACACTGAAGCTTTCTTT
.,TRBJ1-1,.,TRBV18,CASSIQGNTEAFF,TGTGCCAGCTCAATCCAGGGGAACACTGAAGCTTTCTTT
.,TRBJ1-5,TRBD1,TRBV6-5,CASRTGQDRNQPQHF,TGTGCCAGCAGGACTGGACAGGACCGCAATCAGCCCCAGCATTTT
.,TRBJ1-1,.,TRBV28,CASSQGKNTEAFF,TGTGCCAGCAGCCAGGGGAAGAACACTGAAGCTTTCTTT
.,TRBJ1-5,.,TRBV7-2,CASSSRSGRGNQPQHF,TGTGCCAGCAGCTCTCGATCTGGACGGGGCAATCAGCCCCAGCATTTT
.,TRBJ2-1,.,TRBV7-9,CASSFSRLGAGQNEQFF,TGTGCCAGCAGCTTTTCACGCTTAGGGGCCGGACAGAATGAGCAGTTCTTC
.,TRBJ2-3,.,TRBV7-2,CASSPQGMGTDTQYF,TGTGCCAGCAGCCCGCAGGGGATGGGCACAGATACGCAGTATTTT
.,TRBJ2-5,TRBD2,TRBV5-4,CASSLTSGGAVGTQYF,TGTGCCAGCAGCTTGACTAGCGGGGGGGCCGTAGGGACCCAGTACTTC
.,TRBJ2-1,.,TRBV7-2,CASSLFAGNEQFF,TGTGCCAGCAGCTTATTTGCGGGGAATGAGCAGTTCTTC
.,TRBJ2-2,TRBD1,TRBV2,CASSAATGRNTGELFF,TGTGCCAGCAGTGCCGCGACAGGGAGGAACACCGGGGAGCTGTTTTTT
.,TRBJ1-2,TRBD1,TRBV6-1,CASSERGLGYGYTF,TGTGCCAGCAGCGAAAGGGGGCTCGGCTATGGCTACACCTTC
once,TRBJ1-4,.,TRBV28,CASRYGGPGTNEKLFF,TGTGCCAGCCGTTACGGGGGGCCGGGGACTAATGAAAAACTGTTTTTT
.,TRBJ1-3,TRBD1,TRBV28,CASSLGGTGLSGNTIYF,TGTGCCAGCAGTTTGGGCGGGACAGGACTCTCTGGAAACACCATATATTTT
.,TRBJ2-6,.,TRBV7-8,CASSLVRANVLTF,TGTGCCAGCAGCCTGGTGAGGGCCAACGTCCTGACTTTC
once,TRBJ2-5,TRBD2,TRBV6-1,CAGREGQETQYF,TGTGCCGGGAGGGAAGGTCAAGAGACCCAGTACTTC
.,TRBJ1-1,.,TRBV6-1,CASSEGHLKTEAFF,TGTGCCAGCAGTGAAGGACACTTGAAGACTGAAGCTTTCTTT
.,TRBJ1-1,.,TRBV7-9,CASSLGAPNTEAFF,TGTGCCAGCAGCTTGGGGGCTCCGAACACTGAAGCTTTCTTT
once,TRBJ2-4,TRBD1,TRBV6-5,CASSYTGTGQNIQYF,TGTGCCAGCAGTTATACCGGGACAGGGCAAAACATTCAGTACTTC
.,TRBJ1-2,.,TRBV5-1,CASSPRQTDGYTF,TGCGCCAGCAGCCCCCGACAGACAGATGGCTACACCTTC
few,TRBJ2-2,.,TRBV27,CASSRDSFTGELFF,TGTGCCAGCAGCCGCGACTCCTTCACCGGGGAGCTGTTTTTT
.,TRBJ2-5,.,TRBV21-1,CARRRDREVAGVRETQYF,TGTGCCAGACGAAGGGACAGGGAGGTAGCGGGGGTGAGAGAGACCCAGTACTTC
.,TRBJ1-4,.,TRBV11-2,CASSLDIGQRGWEKLFF,TGTGCCAGCAGCTTAGACATCGGACAGAGGGGTTGGGAAAAACTGTTTTTT
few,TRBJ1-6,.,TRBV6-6,CASSETGPNSPLHF,TGTGCCAGCAGCGAGACAGGACCGAATTCACCCCTCCACTTT
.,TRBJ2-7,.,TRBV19,CASSKGPSYEQYF,TGTGCCAGTAGTAAGGGCCCCTCCTACGAGCAGTACTTC
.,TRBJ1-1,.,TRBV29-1,CSVEDWGLNTEAFF,TGCAGCGTTGAAGATTGGGGTCTGAACACTGAAGCTTTCTTT
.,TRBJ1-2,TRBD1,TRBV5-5,CASSSGTAAYTF,TGTGCCAGCAGCTCCGGGACAGCTGCCTACACCTTC
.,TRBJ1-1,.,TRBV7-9,CASSLSVPGTEAFF,TGTGCCAGCAGCTTATCTGTACCGGGGACTGAAGCTTTCTTT
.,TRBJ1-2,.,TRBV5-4,CASTISGGMRSDGYTF,TGTGCCAGCACCATATCGGGGGGTATGCGCTCGGATGGCTACACCTTC
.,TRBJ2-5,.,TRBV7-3,CASSLTGSEAQYF,TGTGCCAGCAGCTTAACTGGGTCTGAGGCCCAGTACTTC
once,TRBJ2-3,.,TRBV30,CAWRQGGGADTQYF,TGTGCCTGGAGGCAGGGGGGGGGTGCAGATACGCAGTATTTT
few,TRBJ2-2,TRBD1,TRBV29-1,CSGTLPGQGNTGELFF,TGCAGCGGTACCTTACCGGGACAGGGGAACACCGGGGAGCTGTTTTTT
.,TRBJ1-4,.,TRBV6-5,CASSYSGQSNEKLFF,TGTGCCAGCAGTTACTCGGGACAAAGTAATGAAAAACTGTTTTTT
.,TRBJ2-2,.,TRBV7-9,CASSLRGPPNTGELFF,TGTGCCAGCAGCTTGAGGGGACCACCGAACACCGGGGAGCTGTTTTTT
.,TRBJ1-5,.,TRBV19,CASTMGDYSNQPQHF,TGTGCCAGTACCATGGGGGATTATAGCAATCAGCCCCAGCATTTT
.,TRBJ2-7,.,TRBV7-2,CASSQKTEGREQYF,TGTGCCAGCAGCCAGAAGACAGAAGGGCGGGAGCAGTACTTC
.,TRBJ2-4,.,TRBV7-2,CASSSNGIQYF,TGTGCCAGCAGCTCCAATGGCATTCAGTACTTC
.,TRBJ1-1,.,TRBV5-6,CASSFSFGKRAGEAFF,TGTGCCAGCAGCTTTTCGTTCGGTAAGAGGGCAGGAGAAGCTTTCTTT
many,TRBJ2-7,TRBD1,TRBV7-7,CASSRDRGDEQYF,TGTGCCAGCAGCCGGGACAGGGGGGACGAGCAGTACTTC
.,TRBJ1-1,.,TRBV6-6,CASSYEGGTEAFF,TGTGCCAGCAGTTACGAGGGAGGGACTGAAGCTTTCTTT
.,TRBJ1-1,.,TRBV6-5,CASTGGHDEAFF,TGTGCCAGCACCGGCGGACACGATGAAGCTTTCTTT
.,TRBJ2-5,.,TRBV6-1,CAIQSLGGGEETQYF,TGTGCCATCCAATCTCTGGGAGGGGGCGAAGAGACCCAGTACTTC
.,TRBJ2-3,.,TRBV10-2,CASGTTDTQYF,TGCGCCAGCGGGACCACAGATACGCAGTATTTT
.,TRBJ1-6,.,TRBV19,CASSIVASPLHF,TGTGCCAGTAGTATAGTCGCTTCACCCCTCCACTTT
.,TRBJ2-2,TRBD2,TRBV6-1,CASSDTFGGTGELFF,TGTGCCAGCAGTGATACATTCGGGGGGACCGGGGAGCTGTTTTTT
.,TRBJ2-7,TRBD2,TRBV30,CAWSSTGGPDEQYF,TGTGCCTGGAGTTCAACGGGGGGGCCGGACGAGCAGTACTTC
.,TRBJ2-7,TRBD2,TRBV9,CASSVEGTSGNEQYF,TGTGCCAGCAGCGTAGAAGGGACTAGCGGGAACGAGCAGTACTTC